The rows below give T cell receptor beta chains drawn from one sample of a study of T cells in localized non-small cell lung cancer. The method was immunoSEQ multiplex PCR; TCRdb's version includes in-frame clones alone and lacks a portion of them. The sample includes tens of thousands of clones, 84% of them seen just once. The sequencing used peripheral blood, collected before any cancer treatment. The receptors come from a female donor aged 60 or older with stage I lung adenocarcinoma. CDR3s include the opening cysteine and the closing phenylalanine or tryptophan. Each record gives: CDR3 length, clone size, J gene, V gene, D gene, CDR3 protein, CDR3 DNA. The D gene is left open where the match is weak. Expanded clones are given a class, and other clones once, few, many or no size at all.

cdr3_length: 15; clone_size: NA; j_call: TRBJ2-7; v_call: TRBV19; d_call: TRBD1; cdr3_aa: CASSPSRTGVLEQYF; cdr3_nt: TGTGCCAGTAGTCCGTCAAGGACAGGGGTACTCGAGCAGTACTTC
cdr3_length: 15; clone_size: NA; j_call: TRBJ1-5; v_call: TRBV18; d_call: NA; cdr3_aa: CASSPLQGIDQPQHF; cdr3_nt: TGTGCCAGCTCACCACTACAGGGTATAGATCAGCCCCAGCATTTT
cdr3_length: 16; clone_size: NA; j_call: TRBJ2-2; v_call: TRBV11-3; d_call: NA; cdr3_aa: CASSLGHTTNTGELFF; cdr3_nt: TGTGCCAGCAGCTTAGGACACACAACGAACACCGGGGAGCTGTTTTTT
cdr3_length: 13; clone_size: NA; j_call: TRBJ2-7; v_call: TRBV19; d_call: NA; cdr3_aa: CASSPLSIGEQYF; cdr3_nt: TGTGCCAGTAGTCCCCTATCGATCGGCGAGCAGTACTTC
cdr3_length: 15; clone_size: NA; j_call: TRBJ1-1; v_call: TRBV19; d_call: NA; cdr3_aa: CASRRRGQENTEAFF; cdr3_nt: TGTGCCAGTAGAAGGAGGGGCCAGGAGAACACTGAAGCTTTCTTT
cdr3_length: 16; clone_size: once; j_call: TRBJ1-3; v_call: TRBV5-1; d_call: NA; cdr3_aa: CASSLGTGSAGNTIYF; cdr3_nt: TGCGCCAGCAGCTTGGGTACAGGGAGTGCTGGAAACACCATATATTTT
cdr3_length: 13; clone_size: NA; j_call: TRBJ1-1; v_call: TRBV9; d_call: TRBD1; cdr3_aa: CASSFGQGTEAFF; cdr3_nt: TGTGCCAGCAGCTTTGGACAGGGGACTGAAGCTTTCTTT
cdr3_length: 16; clone_size: few; j_call: TRBJ2-2; v_call: TRBV6-1; d_call: NA; cdr3_aa: CASSVGTGLGAGELFF; cdr3_nt: TGTGCCAGCAGTGTGGGGACGGGCCTCGGCGCCGGGGAGCTGTTTTTT
cdr3_length: 13; clone_size: NA; j_call: TRBJ1-2; v_call: TRBV15; d_call: NA; cdr3_aa: CATYNRSSYGYTF; cdr3_nt: TGTGCCACCTATAACAGGTCAAGCTATGGCTACACCTTC
cdr3_length: 15; clone_size: NA; j_call: TRBJ1-4; v_call: TRBV5-5; d_call: NA; cdr3_aa: CASTPRTATNEKLFF; cdr3_nt: TGTGCCAGCACGCCTCGGACAGCAACTAATGAAAAACTGTTTTTT
cdr3_length: 17; clone_size: NA; j_call: TRBJ1-3; v_call: TRBV12-5; d_call: NA; cdr3_aa: CASGLVLLGDSGNTIYF; cdr3_nt: TGTGCTAGTGGTTTGGTATTGTTGGGCGACTCTGGAAACACCATATATTTT
cdr3_length: 13; clone_size: NA; j_call: TRBJ1-1; v_call: TRBV5-5; d_call: TRBD1; cdr3_aa: CASSPDRGTEAFF; cdr3_nt: TGTGCCAGCAGCCCCGACAGGGGCACTGAAGCTTTCTTT
cdr3_length: 12; clone_size: NA; j_call: TRBJ2-7; v_call: TRBV27; d_call: NA; cdr3_aa: CASSLLFGFLYF; cdr3_nt: TGTGCCAGCAGTTTATTGTTTGGTTTTTTGTACTTC
cdr3_length: 13; clone_size: NA; j_call: TRBJ2-2; v_call: TRBV6-1; d_call: NA; cdr3_aa: CASREGIGGELFF; cdr3_nt: TGTGCCAGCAGAGAGGGGATCGGCGGGGAGCTGTTTTTT
cdr3_length: 15; clone_size: NA; j_call: TRBJ1-5; v_call: TRBV27; d_call: TRBD1; cdr3_aa: CASSLQGQVRQPQHF; cdr3_nt: TGTGCCAGCAGTTTACAGGGACAGGTCAGGCAGCCCCAGCATTTT
cdr3_length: 15; clone_size: NA; j_call: TRBJ2-2; v_call: TRBV7-3; d_call: TRBD2; cdr3_aa: CASSFSSGNSGELFF; cdr3_nt: TGTGCCAGCAGCTTCTCGAGCGGGAATAGCGGGGAGCTGTTTTTT
cdr3_length: 14; clone_size: NA; j_call: TRBJ1-2; v_call: TRBV10-3; d_call: NA; cdr3_aa: CAISESTGQDGYTF; cdr3_nt: TGTGCCATCAGTGAGTCTACAGGGCAGGATGGCTACACCTTC
cdr3_length: 15; clone_size: NA; j_call: TRBJ2-7; v_call: TRBV9; d_call: NA; cdr3_aa: CASSAAGTASYEQYF; cdr3_nt: TGTGCCAGCAGCGCCGCCGGGACGGCTTCCTACGAGCAGTACTTC
cdr3_length: 11; clone_size: NA; j_call: TRBJ2-5; v_call: TRBV30; d_call: NA; cdr3_aa: CAWSDRETQYF; cdr3_nt: TGTGCCTGGAGTGACCGGGAGACCCAGTACTTC
cdr3_length: 14; clone_size: NA; j_call: TRBJ1-4; v_call: TRBV30; d_call: TRBD1; cdr3_aa: CAWSYTGGIEKLFF; cdr3_nt: TGTGCCTGGAGTTATACAGGGGGAATCGAAAAACTGTTTTTT
cdr3_length: 13; clone_size: NA; j_call: TRBJ1-1; v_call: TRBV29-1; d_call: TRBD1; cdr3_aa: CSVTQGRNTEAFF; cdr3_nt: TGCAGCGTTACACAGGGGCGGAACACTGAAGCTTTCTTT
cdr3_length: 14; clone_size: NA; j_call: TRBJ2-4; v_call: TRBV4-1; d_call: NA; cdr3_aa: CASSQVRFEGYKHF; cdr3_nt: TGCGCCAGCAGCCAAGTACGTTTCGAGGGCTATAAGCACTTC
cdr3_length: 16; clone_size: NA; j_call: TRBJ1-2; v_call: TRBV28; d_call: TRBD1; cdr3_aa: CASSLMGTGKNYGYTF; cdr3_nt: TGTGCCAGCAGTTTAATGGGGACAGGGAAGAACTATGGCTACACCTTC
cdr3_length: 16; clone_size: few; j_call: TRBJ1-2; v_call: TRBV5-6; d_call: NA; cdr3_aa: CASSFVGQGGHYGYTF; cdr3_nt: TGTGCCAGCAGCTTCGTGGGGCAGGGAGGCCACTATGGCTACACCTTC
cdr3_length: 16; clone_size: NA; j_call: TRBJ2-7; v_call: TRBV11-2; d_call: NA; cdr3_aa: CASSLDPPGLLSEQYF; cdr3_nt: TGTGCCAGCAGCTTAGACCCGCCGGGACTCCTCTCCGAGCAGTACTTC